Detailed here is one TCR beta chain. The table lists this clone with a few counts. The target of this receptor is not known. No per-base quality is available; no much larger clone lies one base away. Trimmed from V: 5 bases; trimmed from J: 7 bases; junction bases lacking a gene match: 9. Spanning cysteine to phenylalanine, the CDR3 consists of 13 amino acids. Of all the DNA, just the CDR3 is kept, 39 bases in frame from base 1. CDR1 and CDR2 are read off the germline V gene as SQVTM and ANQGSEA. This entry is derived from a study of shared clonotypes between healthy human individuals (dated by TCRdb to the early 2020s). Notes on the research overall: A few men and two women, aged 18 to 49 years, made up the cohort. For each donor, CD4 naive and CD4 memory were each given three plates, CD8 naive was given two plates, and CD8 memory was given one plate. To estimate repertoire size and how much clonotype sharing occurs between individuals, the study deeply sequenced the blood TCR repertoires of five or six healthy adults. To increase sequencing depth and limit assay-specific biases, TCR repertoire library preparation and sequencing were carried out by different laboratories using diverse techniques. Per donor, leukapheresis produced somewhere between about 0.8 and 9.5 billion PBMCs.

The donors were healthy, HIV-negative adults who had no recently reported acute infections or vaccinations. Only Caucasian adults living in Nashville, Tennessee, USA were represented among the donors. CD4+ T cells were enriched by magnetic negative selection, after which naive cells were positively selected on CD45RA and the negative fraction was taken as the memory subset. After blood collection by leukapheresis, PBMCs were isolated using Ficoll-Histopaque density gradient centrifugation and then cryopreserved in the vapor phase of liquid nitrogen. Purity and quantity of every magnetically sorted T cell population were checked by analytical flow cytometry. Genomic DNA was isolated from every sorted fraction and measured by UV absorbance on a Nanodrop 2000c. Here is what the overall study found, with its caveats: When several donors were compared, the shared fraction of clonotypes was 5% to 6.5% for naive CD4, around 3.6% for naive CD8, 2.3% for memory CD4, and less than 0.5% for memory CD8. Sampling was restricted to blood, and TCR repertoires in tissues likely differ from the TCR repertoires found in blood. Clonotypes shared by all four sorted-subset donors showed higher generation probabilities than non-shared clonotypes. Pairwise subsampling led to the expectation that sequencing depth would affect the degree of clonotype sharing among donors. Naive subsets generally had larger estimated clonotype richness than memory subsets did. Rarefaction of sorted-subset datasets indicated incomplete sequencing despite the large sequencing depth. The genetic and exposure-history diversity represented was limited by the small number of donors.

Using the deep immunoSEQ assay, multiplex PCR amplified TCR CDR3 regions from genomic DNA. Genomic DNA extracted from each cell subset was distributed evenly over all wells of several immunoSEQ 96-well plates, and each plate served as one replicate. For sorted subsets, about 200 ng genomic DNA, equal to 30,000 or so T cell genomes, was loaded into each replicate PCR. Purified libraries were quantified with a Qubit 3.0 fluorometer, sized on a Bioanalyzer 2100, and re-quantified with the KAPA Library Quantification kit. A separate single-read 150-cycle Illumina NextSeq 550 flow cell was used to sequence each immunoSEQ 96-well plate. The paper's processing steps were these. Because the immunoSEQ output included only junctional sequences and no quality scores, the filtering could not be the same as the filtering used for full-length reads. To assign V/J genes and CDR3, sequences were annotated against IMGT germline references using PyIR, a Python wrapper for IgBLAST v1.9. Any read was removed if the V/J assignment was weak (E-value above 1e-6), the CDR3 was missing, or the read contained stop codons, out-of-frame junctions, or ambiguous translated residues. A V3J clonotype was defined by an identical inferred V gene, J gene, and CDR3 amino acid sequence. Percentage overlap between repertoires was computed as shared unique clonotypes divided by the size of the smaller repertoire. RTK rarefaction, the Chao1 estimator, and Recon v2.1 estimates of unobserved clonotypes were used to assess repertoire richness. Generation probabilities for all TCRbeta clonotypes obtained by the gDNA method from a handful of donors were computed using OLGA. Not all clones reach the TCRdb copy of this immuneACCESS table, which keeps in-frame sequences only. Checked studies attribute under half of the gap to unresolved V genes and leave the rest unexplained. V, J and clone size are those of that table, while D and trimming were read from the DNA. Counted in this sample were roughly 2,300,000 clones; about nine tenths of them appeared once. The ten largest account for around 0.4% of the sample.

Sequences were obtained from naive CD4+ T cells from PBMCs. Per the publication, the cell subset or site label means: CD45RA+ positively selected. The chain links TRBV29-1 with TRBJ1-1; TRBD1 lines up with 8 middle nucleotides. This receptor was identified in a man between 18 and 29 years old in good health. Some clones in this sample may be carry-over from other donors' samples. The nucleotides read TGCAGCGTTATCGACGCGGGACAGGTTGAAGCTTTCTTT. The encoded protein is CSVIDAGQVEAFF.